A selection of T cell receptor beta chains follows, all from one sample in a study of cytomegalovirus exposure and HLA in healthy donors. Assay: immunoSEQ multiplex PCR; the TCRdb copy retains only in-frame clones and omits some. In the table there are approximately 100,000 clones, 74% of which are singletons. The sample taken for sequencing was PBMCs. The origin of the receptors is a man aged 50 to 60 in good health and CMV-seropositive. CDR3s include the opening cysteine and the closing phenylalanine or tryptophan. D genes are given only for firm matches. Expanded clones get a size class; other rows say once, few or many, or leave the size out.

D gene,V gene,J gene,clone size,CDR3 DNA,CDR3 protein
TRBD1,TRBV7-3,TRBJ1-1,.,TGTGCCAGCAGCTTAACCAGGGGGAGCACTGAAGCTTTCTTT,CASSLTRGSTEAFF
TRBD2,TRBV28,TRBJ2-5,.,TGTGCCAGCAGTTCCCAGGTAGCGGGAGAAGAGACCCAGTACTTC,CASSSQVAGEETQYF
.,TRBV6-1,TRBJ2-2,.,TGTGCCAGCAAGGGGTACGGCGGTCCGGGTTTT,CASKGYGGPGF
TRBD1,TRBV2,TRBJ2-2,.,TGTGCCAGCAGTGCAGACAGGGCCAGGACCGGGGAGCTGTTTTTT,CASSADRARTGELFF
TRBD1,TRBV9,TRBJ1-2,few,TGTGCCAGCAGCGTAGATGACAGGGGGAACTATGGCTACACCTTC,CASSVDDRGNYGYTF
.,TRBV7-2,TRBJ2-7,few,TGTGCCAGCAGCTTAGATTGGGCGTCCGAGCAGTACTTC,CASSLDWASEQYF
TRBD2,TRBV5-6,TRBJ2-7,.,TGTGCCAGCAGCACTCCCCCCGGGACTAGCGGGGGGGCTACCTACGAGCAGTACTTC,CASSTPPGTSGGATYEQYF
.,TRBV5-6,TRBJ1-1,.,TGTGCCAGCAACTCCCTAGGGGGAAGGGAAGCTTTCTTT,CASNSLGGREAFF
.,TRBV7-2,TRBJ1-1,.,TGTGCCAGCAGCGCGCTAGGGGGGGGGACTGAAGCTTTCTTT,CASSALGGGTEAFF
.,TRBV10-1,TRBJ2-7,.,TGCGCCAGCAGTGAGTCGAAGGGTGGACAGAGGGAGCAGTACTTC,CASSESKGGQREQYF
.,TRBV6-5,TRBJ2-2,once,TGTGCCAGCAGTTACTCGAGGAATACCGGGGAGCTGTTTTTT,CASSYSRNTGELFF
TRBD2,TRBV4-1,TRBJ2-5,.,TGCGCCAGCAGCCCGTCCGGGAGGGGGGAAAGAGCCCAGTACTTC,CASSPSGRGERAQYF
.,TRBV6-6,TRBJ1-5,.,TGTGCCAGCAGTCCGGGACAACGGATTAGCAATCAGCCCCAGCATTTT,CASSPGQRISNQPQHF
TRBD1,TRBV28,TRBJ2-3,few,TGTGCCAGCAGTTTAGATTCAGGGGGCGCAGATACGCAGTATTTT,CASSLDSGGADTQYF
.,TRBV19,TRBJ1-2,.,TGTGCCAGTACCGCGGTTGACTATGGCTACACCTTC,CASTAVDYGYTF
TRBD1,TRBV5-6,TRBJ2-7,.,TGTGCCAGCAGCTCGGACAGGGGGCCGACCTACGAGCAGTACTTC,CASSSDRGPTYEQYF
TRBD2,TRBV10-3,TRBJ2-1,.,TGTGCCATCAGTGGACAATCTAGCGGGTCCGCCCCACTTCTCTACAATGAGCAGTTCTTC,CAISGQSSGSAPLLYNEQFF
TRBD1,TRBV15,TRBJ2-7,.,TGTGCCACCAGCAGAGATGCCCCGACAGGGGCCTACGAGCAGTACTTC,CATSRDAPTGAYEQYF
.,TRBV27,TRBJ1-2,.,TGTGCCAGCAGTTTATCGATATCGTCTAGCCGGACAGCTTATGGCTACACCTTC,CASSLSISSSRTAYGYTF
.,TRBV18,TRBJ1-1,.,TGTGCCAGCTCACCAGGGGCAGGGATGAACACTGAAGCTTTCTTT,CASSPGAGMNTEAFF
TRBD2,TRBV9,TRBJ2-3,.,TGTGCCAGCAGCTCAACTAGCGGGTCCCTCCGTACGCAGTATTTT,CASSSTSGSLRTQYF
TRBD1,TRBV7-9,TRBJ1-2,.,TGTGCCAGCAGCCCGGACAGGGGGAATGGCTACACCTTC,CASSPDRGNGYTF
TRBD1,TRBV19,TRBJ1-2,.,TGTGCCAGTAGTCCGACAGGGTGGAGGTATGGCTACACCTTC,CASSPTGWRYGYTF
TRBD2,TRBV27,TRBJ2-6,.,TGTGCCAGCAGTTTTGGGGGGGCTGGGGCCAACGTCCTGACTTTC,CASSFGGAGANVLTF
.,TRBV2,TRBJ1-2,few,TGTGCCAGCAGTGGGCCATCAGGGTATGGCTACACCTTC,CASSGPSGYGYTF
TRBD1,TRBV5-1,TRBJ1-2,.,TGCGCCAGCAGCTTCGGACAGGCATCGTTCTATGGCTACACCTTC,CASSFGQASFYGYTF
TRBD2,TRBV4-1,TRBJ2-1,.,TGCGCCAGCAGCCAATACGCCCTGCGGGAGGGCTACAATGAGCAGTTCTTC,CASSQYALREGYNEQFF
TRBD1,TRBV30,TRBJ2-3,few,TGTGCCTGGAGTGAGGACAGGGGGTTCACAGATACGCAGTATTTT,CAWSEDRGFTDTQYF
.,TRBV28,TRBJ1-2,.,TGTGCCAGCGGGGACGGGGGGTGGTATGGCTACACCTTC,CASGDGGWYGYTF
TRBD1,TRBV28,TRBJ1-2,.,TGTGCCAGCAGCCTCGACAGGGCCCATGGCTACACCTTC,CASSLDRAHGYTF
.,TRBV29-1,TRBJ1-1,.,TGCAGCGTTGAAGAGGGGGGAGTGGGCACTGAAGCTTTCTTT,CSVEEGGVGTEAFF
.,TRBV19,TRBJ1-1,.,TGTGCCAGTACCCTAGGTCAGGGGAGGAACACTGAAGCTTTCTTT,CASTLGQGRNTEAFF
TRBD1,TRBV5-5,TRBJ2-1,few,TGTGCCAGCAGCTCCCGGGACAGGGGCAATGAGCAGTTCTTC,CASSSRDRGNEQFF
.,TRBV2,TRBJ2-2,.,TGTGCCAGCAGTGGCGGCAGAACTAACACCGGGGAGCTGTTTTTT,CASSGGRTNTGELFF
.,TRBV5-1,TRBJ2-4,.,TGCGCCAGCAGCTTAGGAGCCGAAAACATTCAGTACTTC,CASSLGAENIQYF
TRBD2,TRBV5-1,TRBJ2-1,.,TGCGCCAGCAGCCCACCAAGACTAGCGGGATTTTCAGGAGAGCAGTTCTTC,CASSPPRLAGFSGEQFF
.,TRBV10-3,TRBJ1-1,.,TGTGCCATCACGGCGCCGGAGAACGCTGAAGCTTTCTTT,CAITAPENAEAFF
.,TRBV6-7,TRBJ2-3,.,TGTGCCAGCAGTCAAATGGACAGCAAGAGCACAGATACGCAGTATTTT,CASSQMDSKSTDTQYF
TRBD2,TRBV29-1,TRBJ2-3,.,TGCAGCGTTGAAGGGCGCGGGAGCTCAGATACGCAGTATTTT,CSVEGRGSSDTQYF
.,TRBV7-9,TRBJ1-2,.,TGTGCCAGCAGCCCCAATGGCTACACCTTC,CASSPNGYTF
.,TRBV5-1,TRBJ2-3,.,TGCGCCAGCAGTCCGGCTAGCACCCGCACAGATACGCAGTATTTT,CASSPASTRTDTQYF